The next 25 T cell receptor beta chains were all read from a single sample in a study of blood T cell repertoires in COVID-19. Sequencing used immunoSEQ multiplex PCR; TCRdb keeps in-frame clones, though not all of them. The sample consists of around 260,000 clones, roughly 90% of them appearing once. The sequenced material came from peripheral blood. Every receptor here comes from a young man with acute or convalescent COVID-19.

The chain employs TRBV9 and TRBJ1-1; 7 positions agree with TRBD1. There are 16 residues in the CDR3. The germline gives CDR1 SGDLS, CDR2 YYNGEE. The ends lost 4 bases at V and 2 bases at J; junction bases unmatched: 11. CDR3 sequence (DNA): TGTGCCAGCAGCCAATTGCAGGGGGGTATTAACACTGAAGCTTTCTTT. It encodes CASSQLQGGINTEAFF.

This clone was recorded only once. V and J are TRBV5-6 and TRBJ1-4; TRBD1 might be the D (6 bases). Looked up from germline, CDR1 is SGHDT and CDR2 is YYEEEE. The CDR3 sequence is 15 residues long. Trimming took 4 bases from V and 7 from J, leaving 17 bases between them. The CDR3 region is CASSKKGEWGEKLFF. CDR3 nucleotide sequence: TGTGCCAGCAGCAAGAAGGGGGAATGGGGTGAAAAACTGTTTTTT.

The chain links TRBV19 to TRBJ2-2; 10 bases are shared with TRBD2. The length of the CDR3 is 16 residues. The ends lost 4 bases at V and 4 bases at J; junction bases unmatched: 6. Germline V gene lookup returns CDR1 LNHDA and CDR2 SQIVND (reference sequence). The CDR3 DNA sequence: TGTGCCAGTAGTAGATCGACTAGCGGGCTCACCGGGGAGCTGTTTTTT. Its protein is CASSRSTSGLTGELFF.

The chain links TRBV20-1 to TRBJ2-7; D is unresolved. V lost 3 bases to trimming and J lost 2 bases, with 14 bases between them. Germline-derived CDR1 and CDR2 are DFQATT and SNEGSKA (reference sequence). This CDR3 spans 14 amino acids. CDR3 amino acids: CSASGSRKTYEQYF. The DNA of the CDR3 is TGCAGTGCTAGTGGTAGCCGAAAAACCTACGAGCAGTACTTC.

The chain carries TRBV5-4 and TRBJ1-1; TRBD1 matches at 8 bases. This CDR3 contains 17 residues. V dropped 3 bases and J dropped 0; count of bases not matched to a gene: 10. Per the germline V gene, CDR1 is SGHNT and CDR2 is YYREEE (reference sequence). CDR3 DNA sequence: TGTGCCAGCAGCTCCACCGGGACAGGAAGTATGAACACTGAAGCTTTCTTT. This sequence encodes CASSSTGTGSMNTEAFF.

The gene calls are TRBV7-8 and TRBJ2-7; 8 bases are shared with TRBD1. From germline, CDR1 is SGHVS and CDR2 FQNEAQ. V shed 5 bases and J 3 bases; nucleotides not matched to a gene: 9. The CDR3 consists of 15 residues. For the CDR3, the DNA is TGTGCCAGCAGCCCAGCTGGGACAGGCTTCTACGAGCAGTACTTC. As protein: CASSPAGTGFYEQYF.

This chain links TRBV15 with TRBJ2-3, with TRBD2 matching over 15 bases. CDR1 is LNHNV and CDR2 is YYDKDF in the germline V gene (reference sequence). CDR3 size: 20 residues. Trimming at V came to 0 bases and at J to 0 bases, leaving 7 bases not matched to a gene. CDR3 DNA sequence: TGTGCCACCAGCAGAGATCTAGGGACTAGCGGGGGGAAGAGCACAGATACGCAGTATTTT. Encoded protein: CATSRDLGTSGGKSTDTQYF.

V usage is TRBV24-1 and J usage is TRBJ2-1; 13 bases align to TRBD2. Trimming at V came to 3 bases and at J to 4 bases, leaving 2 bases not matched to a gene. Germline loops: CDR1 KGHDR, CDR2 SFDVKD. The CDR3 length is 16 residues. DNA of the CDR3: TGTGCCACCAGTGATGGGACTAGCGGGGCGTACAATGAGCAGTTCTTC. This codes for CATSDGTSGAYNEQFF.

The chain couples TRBV28 to TRBJ2-7, with D possibly TRBD2 on 5 matching bases. Per germline, CDR1 MDHEN and CDR2 SYDVKM. Trimming took 8 bases from V and 3 from J, leaving 23 bases between them. The CDR3 consists of 16 residues. CDR3 sequence reads: CASEGQDEAHLYEQYF. The CDR3 region has the DNA TGTGCCAGCGAGGGCCAGGATGAGGCCCACCTCTACGAGCAGTACTTC.

V and J are TRBV30 and TRBJ1-3; 9 nucleotides agree with TRBD1. The CDR3 totals 15 residues. J lost 2 bases, V lost 3 bases, and 5 bases had no gene match. The germline gives CDR1 GTSNPN, CDR2 SVGIG (reference sequence). The chain's CDR3 is CAWSAYRGPGNTIYF. CDR3 nucleotide sequence: TGTGCCTGGAGCGCCTACAGGGGGCCTGGAAACACCATATATTTT.

This clone was observed a handful of times. The chain couples TRBV5-5 to TRBJ1-6; D may be TRBD1 (6 bases). Germline V CDR1 and CDR2: SGHKS, YYEKEE (reference sequence). The CDR3 spans 14 residues. The V and J ends lost 0 bases and 8 bases respectively, with 9 bases between them. CDR3 amino acids: CASSLGEGDSPLHF. For the CDR3, the DNA is TGTGCCAGCAGCTTGGGCGAGGGGGATTCACCCCTCCACTTT.

The rearrangement joins TRBV19 to TRBJ1-1, with D possibly TRBD1 on 5 matching bases. Trimming left V 8 bases short and J 3 bases short, with 7 bases between. CDR3 size: 11 residues. CDR1 and CDR2 (germline): LNHDA, SQIVND (reference sequence). CDR3 loop: CASFRDTEAFF. The CDR3 nucleotides read TGTGCCAGTTTCAGGGACACTGAAGCTTTCTTT.

This chain joins TRBV7-3 and TRBJ1-5, with a weak D call TRBD1 (6 bases). Germline V gene lookup returns CDR1 SGHTA and CDR2 FQGTGA. The CDR3 consists of 13 residues. V was clipped by 3 bases and J by 5 bases, with 8 bases between them. The CDR3 spells CASSLDRDQPQHF. The CDR3 coding sequence is TGTGCCAGCAGCTTGGACAGAGATCAGCCCCAGCATTTT.

The chain has TRBV5-6 and TRBJ2-3; 10 bases align to TRBD1. This CDR3 spans 15 amino acids. Germline V gives CDR1 SGHDT, CDR2 YYEEEE. The junction had 7 bases not matched to a gene; V was cut back by 4 bases and J by 5 bases. As DNA, the CDR3 is TGTGCCAGCAGCCCCGGGACAGGGGTAAGAGATACGCAGTATTTT. This translates into CASSPGTGVRDTQYF.

The CDR3 bases are TGCGCCAGCAGCTTGGAGGCTAGCGGGGTGTCCGATACGCAGTATTTT. Translating gives CASSLEASGVSDTQYF. The chain links TRBV5-1 to TRBJ2-3; 9 nucleotides align to TRBD2. CDR1 is SGHRS, CDR2 YFSETQ, per germline. This CDR3 is 16 amino acids long. The V gene end was trimmed by 0 bases and the J gene end by 6 bases; junction bases not matched to a gene: 8. Filled out from reference TRBV5-1 and TRBJ2-3, the complete variable domain reads KAGVTQTPRYLIKTRGQQVTLSCSPISGHRSVSWYQQTPGQGLQFLFEYFSETQRNKGNFPGRFSGRQFSNSRSEMNVSTLELGDSALYLCASSLEASGVSDTQYFGPGTRLTVL.

The rearrangement joins TRBV12-3 or TRBV12-4 to TRBJ1-5; D perhaps matches TRBD1 (6 bases). The CDR3 has 13 amino acids. The V gene lost 5 bases and the J gene lost 7 bases, with 12 bases spanning the gap. The CDR3 DNA is TGTGCCAGCAGTCGACAGGATGTGCAGCCCCAGCATTTT. It encodes CASSRQDVQPQHF.

The genes are TRBV19 and TRBJ2-2; 13 bases are a match to TRBD2. Germline values: CDR1 LNHDA, CDR2 SQIVND (reference sequence). The V segment lost 8 bases and the J segment 4 bases; nucleotides outside the gene matches: 4. The CDR3 has 15 residues. The CDR3 loop is CASSTSGRTTGELFF. The CDR3 DNA is TGTGCCAGTTCGACTAGCGGGAGGACCACCGGGGAGCTGTTTTTT.

V and J are TRBV7-8 and TRBJ1-2; D is possibly TRBD1 (6 bases). The CDR3 contains 15 residues. Trimming pared 0 bases from V and 4 bases from J, leaving 12 bases between. Germline V lookup: CDR1 SGHVS, CDR2 FQNEAQ. The CDR3 DNA follows: TGTGCCAGCAGCTTAGCTGAGGGGGGGCTCTATGGCTACACCTTC. It encodes CASSLAEGGLYGYTF.

The rearrangement uses TRBV7-3 and TRBJ2-3, with 9 bases fitting TRBD2. V trimming: 5 bases; J trimming: 6 bases; junction bases outside the gene matches: 6. The CDR3 is 14 residues long. Germline V lookup: CDR1 SGHTA, CDR2 FQGTGA. CDR3 residues: CASSLSGSMDTQYF. The CDR3 DNA reads TGTGCCAGCAGCCTTAGCGGGAGTATGGATACGCAGTATTTT.

This sequence joins TRBV6-5 and TRBJ2-1; tentative D call: TRBD1 (6 bases). CDR1 MNHEY and CDR2 SVGAGI come from the germline V gene. V shed 2 bases and J shed 6 bases, with 8 bases lying between them. The length of the CDR3 is 13 residues. CDR3 loop: CASSYTGTNEQFF. CDR3 DNA: TGTGCCAGCAGTTACACAGGGACCAATGAGCAGTTCTTC.

This clone came up a few times. This chain uses TRBV10-2 with TRBJ1-2; D possibly corresponds to TRBD1 (5 bases). Looked up from germline, CDR1 is WSHSY and CDR2 is SAAADI. The CDR3 length is 14 residues. Trimming pared 6 bases from V and 8 bases from J, leaving 19 bases between. This chain's CDR3 is CASSSNWGGYGYTF. DNA for the CDR3: TGCGCCAGCAGCAGTAATTGGGGGGGGTACGGCTACACCTTC.

V gene TRBV28 combines with J gene TRBJ1-5, with D unclear. The V end lost 5 bases, the J end lost 3 bases, and 8 bases lay between the germline ends. The CDR3 spans 13 residues. CDR1 and CDR2 from the germline V gene are MDHEN and SYDVKM. The CDR3 DNA sequence: TGTGCCAGCAGTGGGCACTTCAATCAGCCCCAGCATTTT. This sequence encodes CASSGHFNQPQHF.

Only one count was recorded for this clone. The chain carries TRBV5-1 and TRBJ2-1; 7 positions match TRBD2. With 4 bases clipped from V and 2 bases from J, the junction kept 15 bases outside the gene matches. Germline-derived CDR1 and CDR2 are SGHRS and YFSETQ. This CDR3 has 18 amino acids. The CDR3, as DNA: TGCGCCAGCAGCCCGAAGGGCGCGGCTAGCGGAGCCTACAATGAGCAGTTCTTC. This translates into CASSPKGAASGAYNEQFF.

The chain carries TRBV25-1 and TRBJ2-2, with D possibly matching TRBD2 (5 bases). The CDR3 covers 16 residues. V was cut by 6 bases and J by 2 bases, with 16 bases left in between. Germline loops: CDR1 MGHDK, CDR2 SYGVNS. CDR3 sequence reads: CASRGRTRINTGELFF. CDR3 coding DNA: TGTGCCAGCAGAGGACGGACTCGGATTAACACCGGGGAGCTGTTTTTT. Looking up the rest from reference TRBV25-1 and TRBJ2-2 gives the full variable domain: EADIYQTPRYLVIGTGKKITLECSQTMGHDKMYWYQQDPGMELHLIHYSYGVNSTEKGDLSSESTVSRIRTEHFPLTLESARPSHTSQYLCASRGRTRINTGELFFGEGSRLTVL.

CDR3 bases: TGTGCCAGCAGTGAGAGCGGGAATGTCCAAGAGACCCAGTACTTC. This codes for CASSESGNVQETQYF. The gene calls are TRBV28 and TRBJ2-5, with 7 positions matching TRBD2. The CDR3 consists of 15 residues. The V gene's germline CDR1 is MDHEN and CDR2 SYDVKM. V gave up 5 bases and J gave up 1 base; unmatched junction bases: 7.